The TCR beta chain under discussion was sequenced for a study of OX40 agonist ivuxolimab in advanced cancers. Study-wide context: Patients receiving dose escalation had hepatocellular carcinoma, melanoma, renal cell or head and neck cancer. Study-wide results and limits: By week 6 at 0.1 to 3.0 mg/kg, blood CD4+ and CD8+ T cells had expanded clonally.

Any history of autoimmune disease or systemic immunosuppression disqualified patients. Repertoires were generated with immunoSEQ multiplex PCR, while TCRdb's copy carries only in-frame clones and drops some. This table has tens of thousands of clones, about nine tenths appearing once. CDR3 length equals 15 residues. V trimming: 5 bases; J trimming: 0 bases; junction bases outside the gene matches: 4. Germline CDR1 reads SGHAT; CDR2 reads FQNNGV. As regards this clone: No antigen is known for it.

The starting material was CD4+ or CD8+ T cells sorted from blood, obtained in a trial of the OX40 agonist ivuxolimab. The chain employs TRBV11-2 and TRBJ2-7; 10 nucleotides align to TRBD1. This TCR came from an adult with an advanced solid tumor such as melanoma, head and neck, liver or kidney cancer. The CDR3 loop is CASSGRTGGSYEQYF. The CDR3 DNA reads as TGTGCCAGCAGCGGGCGGACAGGGGGCTCCTACGAGCAGTACTTC.